The clone carrying this TCR beta chain was seen a few times. Its antigen is currently unknown. These data belong to a study of human T cells and chemical hapten exposure. Per the study methods: Samples ranged from roughly 23,224 to 690,600 TCRs, with a median of approximately 100,000. TCRdb used MiXCR to reprocess the RACE reads, holding one entry per CDR3 protein. The V and J calls were not made by the authors but by TCRdb's processing. The sample includes some 120,000 distinct CDR3 sequences, 12% of them seen just once. The time point: patch test 1, 2 weeks after DPC sensitization. Treatment: therapeutic diphenylcyclopropenone sensitization with weekly scalp DPC. Participating donors were patients with alopecia, aged 18 to 70 years, considered appropriate candidates for DPC. The germline CDR1 and CDR2 sequences are MDHEN and SYDVKM. CDR3 size: 12 residues. V lost 2 bases and J 6 bases, leaving 7 bases between the germline ends.

Study-level findings and limits: As the donors had alopecia, their immune response may differ from healthy people's.

The TCR originated in a woman aged 50 to 65 with alopecia areata. Some clones in this sample may be carry-over from other donors' samples. The starting material was whole blood, obtained in connection with sensitization to the hapten diphenylcyclopropenone (DPC). The chain uses TRBV28 and TRBJ1-2; possibly TRBD1 for D (5 bases). The CDR3 nucleotides are TGTGCCAGCAGTTTAAAGGGGAATGGCTACACCTTC. It codes for CASSLKGNGYTF.